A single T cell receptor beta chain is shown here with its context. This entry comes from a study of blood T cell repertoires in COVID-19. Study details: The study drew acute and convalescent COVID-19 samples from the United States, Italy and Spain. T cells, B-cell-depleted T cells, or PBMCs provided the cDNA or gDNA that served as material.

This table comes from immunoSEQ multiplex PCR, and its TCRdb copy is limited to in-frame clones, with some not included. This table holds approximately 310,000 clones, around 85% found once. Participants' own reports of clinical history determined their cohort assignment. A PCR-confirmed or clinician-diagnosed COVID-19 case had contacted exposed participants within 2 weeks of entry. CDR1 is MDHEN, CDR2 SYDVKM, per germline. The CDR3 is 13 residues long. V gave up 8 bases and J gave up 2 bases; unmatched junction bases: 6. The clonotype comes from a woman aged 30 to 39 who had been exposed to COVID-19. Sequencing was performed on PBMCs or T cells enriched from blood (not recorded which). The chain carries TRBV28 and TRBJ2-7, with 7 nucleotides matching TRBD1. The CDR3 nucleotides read TGTGCCAGCTTCGACAGGGTCGCCTACGAGCAGTACTTC. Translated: CASFDRVAYEQYF. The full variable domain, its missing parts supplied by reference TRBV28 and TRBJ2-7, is DVKVTQSSRYLVKRTGEKVFLECVQDMDHENMFWYRQDPGLGLRLIYFSYDVKMKEKGDIPEGYSVSREKKERFSLILESASTNQTSMYLCASFDRVAYEQYFGPGTRLTVT.